This TCR beta chain was identified in a study of long-term antiretroviral therapy in people with HIV. Notes on the study in general: After ART, diversity increased yet remained lower than transplant donor controls. HIV repertoires had narrower CDR3 length ranges than controls.

Without exception, participants with HIV were treated in the United States. This clone showed up just once. What it binds is unknown. Germline is not matched at one junction end, which may reflect a read error. The assay, immunoSEQ v3.0, was run at survey level. The method was immunoSEQ multiplex PCR; TCRdb's version includes in-frame clones alone and lacks a portion of them. Counted here are under 35,000 clones, about 94% occurring once; the ten biggest clones make up 3% to 4%. The receptor comes from a woman aged 50 to 65 with HIV. The sequencing here drew on unsorted PBMCs, taken approximately 5 years after starting antiretroviral therapy.

Here the CDR3 DNA reads TGTGCCAGCAGCCTAGCGGGGGGGTCGAATGAGCAGTTCTTC. Translation gives CASSLAGGSNEQFF. The chain recombines TRBV7-9 with TRBJ2-1; 12 nucleotides match TRBD2. Germline lookup yields CDR1 SEHNR and CDR2 FQNEAQ (reference sequence). This CDR3 has 14 amino acids.